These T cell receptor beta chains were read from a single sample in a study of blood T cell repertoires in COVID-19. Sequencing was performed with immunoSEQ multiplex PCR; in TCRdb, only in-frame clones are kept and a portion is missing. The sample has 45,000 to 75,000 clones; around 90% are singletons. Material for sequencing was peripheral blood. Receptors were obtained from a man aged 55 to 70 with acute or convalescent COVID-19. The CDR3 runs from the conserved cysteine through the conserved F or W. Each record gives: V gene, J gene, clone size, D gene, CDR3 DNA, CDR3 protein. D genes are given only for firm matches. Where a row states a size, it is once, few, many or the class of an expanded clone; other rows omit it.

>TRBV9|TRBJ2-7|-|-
TGTGCCAGCAGCGTAGGCTCAGGGGATGAGCAGTACTTC
CASSVGSGDEQYF
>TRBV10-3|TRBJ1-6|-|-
TGTGCCATCAGTCAAGCGGGGGGAGGTTCACCCCTCCACTTT
CAISQAGGGSPLHF
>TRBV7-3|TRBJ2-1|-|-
TGTGCCAGCAGCTTAGGCGGGTCCTACAATGAGCAGTTCTTC
CASSLGGSYNEQFF
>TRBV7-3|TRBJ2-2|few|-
TGTGCCAGCAGCTTACAGGGTCACACCGGGGAGCTGTTTTTT
CASSLQGHTGELFF
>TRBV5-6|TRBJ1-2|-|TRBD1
TGTGCCAGCAGCCCCCTATCTCCTCGGACAGGGTCGGATGGCTACACCTTC
CASSPLSPRTGSDGYTF
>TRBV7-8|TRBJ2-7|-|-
TGTGCCAGCAGCTCCTACAGGGATAGCTCCTACGAGCAGTACTTC
CASSSYRDSSYEQYF
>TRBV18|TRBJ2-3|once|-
TGTGCCAGCTCACCAACGCCCGGGACAACTAGCACAGATACGCAGTATTTT
CASSPTPGTTSTDTQYF
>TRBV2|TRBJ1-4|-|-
TGTGCCAGCAAACAACGACAGGTCGTAGAACTGTTTTTT
CASKQRQVVELFF
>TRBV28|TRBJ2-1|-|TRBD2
TGTGCCAGCAGCTATAGACTAGCGGGAGGGCCTAGCTATGAGCAGTTCTTC
CASSYRLAGGPSYEQFF
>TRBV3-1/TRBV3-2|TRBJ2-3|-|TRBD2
TGTGCCAGCAGCCTCCCGGGACTAGCGGGAGTGGCAGATACGCAGTATTTT
CASSLPGLAGVADTQYF
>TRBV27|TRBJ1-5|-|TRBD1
TGTGCCAGCAGAGAGACAGGGGGTCGGAATCAGCCCCAGCATTTT
CASRETGGRNQPQHF
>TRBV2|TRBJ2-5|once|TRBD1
TGTGCCAGCAGTAGAGGACAGGGAGAGACCCAGTACTTC
CASSRGQGETQYF
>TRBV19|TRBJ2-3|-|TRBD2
TGTGCCAGTAGTCCCGGGGGGGGTTTCGCAGATACGCAGTATTTT
CASSPGGGFADTQYF
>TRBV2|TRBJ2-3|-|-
TGTGCCAGCAGTGAAAGGTGGGGGGTGCGGGCGCAGTATTTT
CASSERWGVRAQYF
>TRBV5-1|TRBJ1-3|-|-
TGCGCCAGCAGCCCCTGGGGGGACTTCTCTGGAAACACCATATATTTT
CASSPWGDFSGNTIYF
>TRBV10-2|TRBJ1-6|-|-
TGCGCCAGCAGTGGAGTGGGGGCGAATTCACCCCTCCACTTT
CASSGVGANSPLHF
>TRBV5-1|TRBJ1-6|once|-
TGCGCCAGCAGCTTGGCCGCCTCCGGGACACCCGCCGGGCTCCACTTT
CASSLAASGTPAGLHF
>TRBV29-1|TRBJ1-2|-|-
TGCAGCGTTGAAGATTTGGGAGACGGCTACACCTTC
CSVEDLGDGYTF
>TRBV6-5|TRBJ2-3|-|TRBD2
TGTGCCAGCAGACAGCGGGAGTGGGAGTATTTT
CASRQREWEYF
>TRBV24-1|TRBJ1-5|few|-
TGTGCCACCGGGAAGACAGGCTGGGATCAGCCCCAGCATTTT
CATGKTGWDQPQHF
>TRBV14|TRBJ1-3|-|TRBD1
TGTGCCAGCAGCCCCTATACAGGGGGCTTTGGAAACACCATATATTTT
CASSPYTGGFGNTIYF
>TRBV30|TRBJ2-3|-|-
TGTGCCTGGAGCTTCACAGATACGCAGTATTTT
CAWSFTDTQYF
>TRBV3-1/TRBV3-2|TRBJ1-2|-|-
TGTGCCAGCAGCCGCGACAGGATCTATGGCTACACCTTC
CASSRDRIYGYTF
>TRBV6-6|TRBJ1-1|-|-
TGTGCCAGCAGTTACCCGCTGGGCAGCAGGAACACTGAAGCTTTCTTT
CASSYPLGSRNTEAFF
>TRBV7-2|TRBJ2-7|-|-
TGTGCCAGCAGCTTAAGCAGGGGTGCCCGTGGCGAGCAGTACTTC
CASSLSRGARGEQYF
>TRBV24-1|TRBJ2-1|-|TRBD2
TGTGCCACCAGTGATTTACGGACTAGCGGGAAGAATGAGCAGTTCTTC
CATSDLRTSGKNEQFF
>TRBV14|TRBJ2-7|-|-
TGTGCCAGCAGCCAAGGACCCGGAGGGGAGCAGTACTTC
CASSQGPGGEQYF
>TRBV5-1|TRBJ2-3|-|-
TGCGCCAGCAGCTTGGGAGGGAGTGGAGGCACAGATACGCAGTATTTT
CASSLGGSGGTDTQYF
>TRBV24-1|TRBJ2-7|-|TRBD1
TGTGCCACCAGTACGGGACAGGGGATAACCTACGAGCAGTACTTC
CATSTGQGITYEQYF
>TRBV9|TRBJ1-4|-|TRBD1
TGTGCCAGCAGCGAAGGGACAGAGGGAAGGGCAAGGTTTTTT
CASSEGTEGRARFF
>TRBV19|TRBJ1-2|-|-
TGTGCCAGTAGTCCCCAGGGCAGAAATGGCTACACCTTC
CASSPQGRNGYTF
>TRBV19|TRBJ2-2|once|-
TGTGCCAGTGGAGCGGTAGCGAGCACCGGGGAGCTGTTTTTT
CASGAVASTGELFF
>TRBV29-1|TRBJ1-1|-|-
TGCAGCGTTGCATATTGGGGGCAGCTGAACACTGAAGCTTTCTTT
CSVAYWGQLNTEAFF
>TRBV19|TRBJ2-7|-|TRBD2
TGTGCCAGTAGCCCCTGGACTAGCGGGAGCATAGCCTACGAGCAGTACTTC
CASSPWTSGSIAYEQYF
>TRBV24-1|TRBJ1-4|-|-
TGTGCCACCAGTGCGCAGGGCGGCGAAAAACTGTTTTTT
CATSAQGGEKLFF
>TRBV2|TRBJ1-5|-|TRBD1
TGTGCCAGCAGTGAAGTGACAGGGAATCAGCCCCAGCATTTT
CASSEVTGNQPQHF
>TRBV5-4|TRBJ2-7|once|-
TGTGCCAGCAGCTTGGGGCGCGGAGGTAACTACGAGCAGTACTTC
CASSLGRGGNYEQYF